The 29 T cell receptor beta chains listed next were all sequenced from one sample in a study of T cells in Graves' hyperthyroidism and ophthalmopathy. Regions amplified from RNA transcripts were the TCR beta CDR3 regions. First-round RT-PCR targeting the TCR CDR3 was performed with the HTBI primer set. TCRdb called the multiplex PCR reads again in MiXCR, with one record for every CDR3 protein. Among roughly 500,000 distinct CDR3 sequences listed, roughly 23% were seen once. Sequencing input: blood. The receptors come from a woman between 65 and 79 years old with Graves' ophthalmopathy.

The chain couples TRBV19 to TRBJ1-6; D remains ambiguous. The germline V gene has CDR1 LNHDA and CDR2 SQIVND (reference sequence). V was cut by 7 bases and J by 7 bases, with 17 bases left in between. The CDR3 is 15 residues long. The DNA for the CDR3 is TGTGCCAGTACCCAGAGTGGCATCAGGAATTCACCCCTCCACTTT. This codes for CASTQSGIRNSPLHF.

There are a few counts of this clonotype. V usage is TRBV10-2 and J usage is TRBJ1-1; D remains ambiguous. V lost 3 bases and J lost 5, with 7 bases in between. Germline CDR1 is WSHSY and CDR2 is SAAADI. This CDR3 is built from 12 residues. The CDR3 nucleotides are TGCGCCAGCAGTGAATGGACGACTGAAGCTTTCTTT. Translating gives CASSEWTTEAFF.

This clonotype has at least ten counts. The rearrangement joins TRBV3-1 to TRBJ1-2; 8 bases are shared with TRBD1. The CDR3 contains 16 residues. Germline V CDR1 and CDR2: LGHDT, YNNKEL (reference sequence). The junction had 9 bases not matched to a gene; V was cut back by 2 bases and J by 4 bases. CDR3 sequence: CASSQQSGTGLYGYTF. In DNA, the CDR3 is TGTGCCAGCAGCCAACAATCCGGGACAGGACTCTATGGCTACACCTTC.

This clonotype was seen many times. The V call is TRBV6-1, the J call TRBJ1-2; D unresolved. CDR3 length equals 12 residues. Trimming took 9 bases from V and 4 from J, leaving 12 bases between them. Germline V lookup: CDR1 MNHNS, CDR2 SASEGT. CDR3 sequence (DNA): TGTGCCAGTCTGACATCTCTCTATGGCTACACCTTC. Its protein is CASLTSLYGYTF.

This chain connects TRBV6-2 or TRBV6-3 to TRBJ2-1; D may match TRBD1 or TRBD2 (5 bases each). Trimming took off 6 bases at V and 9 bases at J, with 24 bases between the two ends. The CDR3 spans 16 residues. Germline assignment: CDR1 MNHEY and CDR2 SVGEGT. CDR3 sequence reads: CASSPPSTGTGGEQFF. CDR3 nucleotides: TGTGCCAGCAGCCCCCCCTCGACCGGGACGGGCGGTGAGCAGTTCTTC.

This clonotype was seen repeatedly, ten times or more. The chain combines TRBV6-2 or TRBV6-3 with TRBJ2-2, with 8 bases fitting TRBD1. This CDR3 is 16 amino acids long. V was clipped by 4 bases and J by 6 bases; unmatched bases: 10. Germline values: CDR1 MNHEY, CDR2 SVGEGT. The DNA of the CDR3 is TGTGCCAGCAGTTGGAACAGGGGGATATCAGCCGGGGAGCTGTTTTTT. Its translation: CASSWNRGISAGELFF.

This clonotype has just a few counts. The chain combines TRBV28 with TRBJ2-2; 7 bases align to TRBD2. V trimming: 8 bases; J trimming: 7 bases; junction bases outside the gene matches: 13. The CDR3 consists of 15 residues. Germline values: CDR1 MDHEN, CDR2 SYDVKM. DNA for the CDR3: TGTGCCAGCTACCCTGAGGGGCGGGGGTTCGGGGAGCTGTTTTTT. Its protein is CASYPEGRGFGELFF.

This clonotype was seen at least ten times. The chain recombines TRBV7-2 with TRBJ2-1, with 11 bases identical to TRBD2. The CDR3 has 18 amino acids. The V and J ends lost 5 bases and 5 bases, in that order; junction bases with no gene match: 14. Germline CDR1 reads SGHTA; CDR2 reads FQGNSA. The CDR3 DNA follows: TGTGCCAGCAGCCCTGTGCTAACCGGGACTAGCGGAAACAATGAGCAGTTCTTC. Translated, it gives CASSPVLTGTSGNNEQFF. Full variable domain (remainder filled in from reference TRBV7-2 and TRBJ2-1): GAGVSQSPSNKVTEKGKDVELRCDPISGHTALYWYRQSLGQGLEFLIYFQGNSAPDKSGLPSDRFSAERTGGSVSTLTIQRTQQEDSAVYLCASSPVLTGTSGNNEQFFGPGTRLTVL.

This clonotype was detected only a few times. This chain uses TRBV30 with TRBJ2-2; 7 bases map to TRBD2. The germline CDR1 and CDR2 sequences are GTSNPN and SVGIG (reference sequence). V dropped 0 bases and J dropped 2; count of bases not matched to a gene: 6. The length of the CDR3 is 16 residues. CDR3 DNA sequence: TGTGCCTGGAGTGTACGGGCTAGCGGAAACACCGGGGAGCTGTTTTTT. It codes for CAWSVRASGNTGELFF.

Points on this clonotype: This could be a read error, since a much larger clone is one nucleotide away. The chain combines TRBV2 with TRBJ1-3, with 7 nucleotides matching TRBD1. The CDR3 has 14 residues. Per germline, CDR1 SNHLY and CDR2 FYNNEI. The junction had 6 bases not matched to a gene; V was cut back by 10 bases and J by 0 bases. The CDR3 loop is CANRGLSSGNTIYF. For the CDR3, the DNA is TGTGCCAACAGGGGACTCAGCTCTGGAAACACCATATATTTT.

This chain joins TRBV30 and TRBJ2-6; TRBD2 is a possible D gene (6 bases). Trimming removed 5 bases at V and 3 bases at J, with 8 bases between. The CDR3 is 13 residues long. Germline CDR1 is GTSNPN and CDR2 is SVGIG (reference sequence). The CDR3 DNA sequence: TGTGCCTGGTGGAGGGTTGGGGCCAACGTCCTGACTTTC. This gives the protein CAWWRVGANVLTF.

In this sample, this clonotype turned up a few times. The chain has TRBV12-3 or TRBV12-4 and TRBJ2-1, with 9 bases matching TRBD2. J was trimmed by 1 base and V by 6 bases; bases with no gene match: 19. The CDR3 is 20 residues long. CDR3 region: CASSYTRGVSGRISYNEQFF. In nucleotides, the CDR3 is TGTGCCAGCAGCTACACGCGGGGCGTTAGCGGGAGAATTTCCTACAATGAGCAGTTCTTC.

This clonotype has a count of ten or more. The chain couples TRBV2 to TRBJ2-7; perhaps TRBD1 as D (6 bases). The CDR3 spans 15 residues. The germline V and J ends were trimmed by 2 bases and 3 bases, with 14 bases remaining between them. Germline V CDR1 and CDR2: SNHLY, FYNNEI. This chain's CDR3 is CASSELYGTNYEQYF. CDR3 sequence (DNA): TGTGCCAGCAGTGAACTTTATGGGACAAACTACGAGCAGTACTTC.

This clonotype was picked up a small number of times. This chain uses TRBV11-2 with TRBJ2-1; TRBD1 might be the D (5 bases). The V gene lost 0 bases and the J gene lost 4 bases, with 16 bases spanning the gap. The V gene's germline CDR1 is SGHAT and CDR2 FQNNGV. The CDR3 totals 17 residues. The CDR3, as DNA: TGTGCCAGCAGCTTAGATCCCCAGGGATCCCCTTACAATGAGCAGTTCTTC. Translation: CASSLDPQGSPYNEQFF.

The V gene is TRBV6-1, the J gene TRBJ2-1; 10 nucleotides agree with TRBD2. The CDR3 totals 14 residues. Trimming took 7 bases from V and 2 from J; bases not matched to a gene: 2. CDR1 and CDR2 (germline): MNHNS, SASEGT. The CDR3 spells CASTGLAAYNEQFF. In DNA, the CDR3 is TGTGCCAGCACTGGACTAGCGGCCTACAATGAGCAGTTCTTC.

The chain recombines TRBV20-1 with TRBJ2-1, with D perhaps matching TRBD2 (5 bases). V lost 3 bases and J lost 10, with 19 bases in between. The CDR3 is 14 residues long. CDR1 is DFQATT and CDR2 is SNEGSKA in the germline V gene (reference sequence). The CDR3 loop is CSASFPGSRGEQFF. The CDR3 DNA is TGCAGTGCTAGTTTCCCGGGATCCCGGGGAGAGCAGTTCTTC.

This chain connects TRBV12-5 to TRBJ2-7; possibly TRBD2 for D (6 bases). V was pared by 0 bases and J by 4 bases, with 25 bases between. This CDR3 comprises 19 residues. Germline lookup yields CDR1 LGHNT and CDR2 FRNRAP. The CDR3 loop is CASGLVPVRGTGEGYEQYF. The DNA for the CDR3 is TGTGCTAGTGGTTTGGTACCGGTAAGAGGAACGGGAGAGGGTTACGAGCAGTACTTC.

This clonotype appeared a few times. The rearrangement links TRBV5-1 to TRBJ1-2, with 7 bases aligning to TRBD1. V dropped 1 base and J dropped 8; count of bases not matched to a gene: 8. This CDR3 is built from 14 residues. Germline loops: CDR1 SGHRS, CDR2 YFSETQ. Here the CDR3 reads CASSLRTGEWGYTF. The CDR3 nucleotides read TGCGCCAGCAGCTTGAGAACAGGGGAATGGGGCTACACCTTC.

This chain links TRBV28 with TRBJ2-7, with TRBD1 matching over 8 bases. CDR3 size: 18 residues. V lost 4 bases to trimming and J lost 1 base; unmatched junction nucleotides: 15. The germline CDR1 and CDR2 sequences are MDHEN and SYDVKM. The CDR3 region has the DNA TGTGCCAGCAGTTCAGGAGACGCGGACAGGGCTCTATCCTACGAGCAGTACTTC. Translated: CASSSGDADRALSYEQYF.

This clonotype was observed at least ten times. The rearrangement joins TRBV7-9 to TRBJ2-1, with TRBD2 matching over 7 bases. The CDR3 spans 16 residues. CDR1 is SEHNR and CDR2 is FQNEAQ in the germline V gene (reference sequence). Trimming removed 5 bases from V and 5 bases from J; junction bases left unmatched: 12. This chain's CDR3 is CASSAFGERDDNEQFF. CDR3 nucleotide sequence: TGTGCCAGCAGCGCCTTTGGGGAGCGGGACGACAATGAGCAGTTCTTC.

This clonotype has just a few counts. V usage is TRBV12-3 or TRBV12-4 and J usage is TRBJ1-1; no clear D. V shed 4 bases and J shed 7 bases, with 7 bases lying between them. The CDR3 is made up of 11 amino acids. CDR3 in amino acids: CASSSRDEAFF. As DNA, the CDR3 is TGTGCCAGCAGTTCCCGGGATGAAGCTTTCTTT.

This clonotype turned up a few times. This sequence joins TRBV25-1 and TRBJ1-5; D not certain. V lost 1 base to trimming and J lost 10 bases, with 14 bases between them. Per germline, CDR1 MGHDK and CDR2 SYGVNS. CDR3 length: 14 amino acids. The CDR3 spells CASSEFFVSKPQHF. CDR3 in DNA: TGTGCCAGCAGTGAATTTTTCGTGAGCAAACCCCAGCATTTT.

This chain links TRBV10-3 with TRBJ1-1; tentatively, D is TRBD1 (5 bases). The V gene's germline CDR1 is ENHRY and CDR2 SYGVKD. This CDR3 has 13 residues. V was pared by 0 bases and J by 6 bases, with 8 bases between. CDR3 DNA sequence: TGTGCCATCAGTGAGTCAGGGGACGCTGAAGCTTTCTTT. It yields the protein CAISESGDAEAFF.

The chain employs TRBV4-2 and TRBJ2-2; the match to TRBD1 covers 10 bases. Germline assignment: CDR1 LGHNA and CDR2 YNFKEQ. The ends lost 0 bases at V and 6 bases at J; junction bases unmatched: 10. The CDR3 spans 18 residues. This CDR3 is CASSQDVVGTGAAGELFF. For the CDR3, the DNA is TGTGCCAGCAGCCAAGACGTGGTGGGGACAGGGGCAGCCGGGGAGCTGTTTTTT.

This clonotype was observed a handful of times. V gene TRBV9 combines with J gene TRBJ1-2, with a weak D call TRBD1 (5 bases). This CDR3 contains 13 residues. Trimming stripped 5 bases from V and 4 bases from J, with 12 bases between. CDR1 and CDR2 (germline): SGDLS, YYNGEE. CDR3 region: CASSRLGVYGYTF. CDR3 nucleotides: TGTGCCAGCAGTCGGCTGGGGGTCTATGGCTACACCTTC.

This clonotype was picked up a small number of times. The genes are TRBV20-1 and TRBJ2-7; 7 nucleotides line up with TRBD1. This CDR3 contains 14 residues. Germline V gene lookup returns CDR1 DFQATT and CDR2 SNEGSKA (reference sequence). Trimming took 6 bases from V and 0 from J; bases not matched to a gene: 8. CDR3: CSAAGQVNSYEQYF. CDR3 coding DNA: TGCAGTGCCGCTGGACAGGTAAACTCCTACGAGCAGTACTTC.

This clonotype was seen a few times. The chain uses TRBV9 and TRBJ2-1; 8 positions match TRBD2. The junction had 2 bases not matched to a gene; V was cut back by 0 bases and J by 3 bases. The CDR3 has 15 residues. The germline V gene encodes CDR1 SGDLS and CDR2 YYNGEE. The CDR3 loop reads CASSVEAGGYNEQFF. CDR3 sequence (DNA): TGTGCCAGCAGCGTAGAGGCGGGGGGCTACAATGAGCAGTTCTTC.

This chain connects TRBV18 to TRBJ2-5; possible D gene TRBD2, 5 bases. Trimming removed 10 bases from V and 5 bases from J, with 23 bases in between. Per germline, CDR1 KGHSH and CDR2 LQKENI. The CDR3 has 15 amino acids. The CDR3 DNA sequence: TGTGCCACCTCCCGGGATGGCCCGGGAACGGAGACCCAGTACTTC. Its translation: CATSRDGPGTETQYF.

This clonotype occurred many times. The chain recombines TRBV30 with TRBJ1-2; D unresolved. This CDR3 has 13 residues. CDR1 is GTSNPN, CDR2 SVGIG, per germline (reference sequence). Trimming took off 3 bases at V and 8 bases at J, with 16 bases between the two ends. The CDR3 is CAWRAYSALGYTF. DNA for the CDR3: TGTGCCTGGAGGGCGTACAGCGCCTTGGGCTACACCTTC.